This T cell receptor (beta chain) was identified during a study of T-cell memory formation after mild COVID-19. Across the study: Clusters were largely donor specific.

This clonotype was counted only a few times. It was 5'RACE with constant-segment primers that produced the TCR alpha and TCR beta cDNA libraries, which carried sample barcodes and UMIs. MiXCR was run by TCRdb on the 5' RACE reads, yielding one entry per CDR3 protein. The sample consists of around 260,000 distinct CDR3 sequences, under 20% of them appearing once. The source material was PBMCs or a T cell subset sorted from them (not recorded which). This sequence was found in a man aged 18 to 35 who had mild COVID-19 (a few samples of this study predate the infection). Cell type and time point are not known.

The CDR3 bases are TGTGCCAGCAGACGCAGCACAGATACGCAGTATTTT. It yields the protein CASRRSTDTQYF. J is TRBJ2-3 and V is TRBV28; D not certain. The germline CDR1 and CDR2 sequences are MDHEN and SYDVKM. V lost 6 bases and J lost 0, with 4 bases in between. The CDR3 covers 12 residues.